The 22 T cell receptor beta chains in this list originate from one sample, sequenced in a study of vaccination effects on CD4 cells after COVID-19. Before any sequencing was done, the ViraFEST assay used viral peptide pools to expand antigen-specific CD4+ T cells. It was after more than nine days of culture that CD4+ T cells were isolated. Two-dose vaccination with either BNT162b2 or mRNA-1273 was given to the participants. These TCRs' antigens remain unknown. Assay used: immunoSEQ multiplex PCR; TCRdb lists only in-frame clones, some missing. In the table there are around 16,000 clones, about 78% of which are singletons. Material: CD4+ T cells from PBMCs cultured with HCoV-NL63 spike peptides, obtained after COVID-19 vaccination. The receptors were gathered from a human donor who received a COVID-19 vaccine.

This chain connects TRBV2 to TRBJ2-7; D is perhaps TRBD1 or TRBD2 (5 bases each). The CDR3 is 14 amino acids. The V end lost 8 bases, the J end lost 2 bases, and 16 bases lay between the germline ends. Germline CDR1 is SNHLY and CDR2 is FYNNEI. CDR3 bases: TGTGCCAGCCAGCCCGCCGGGACCCCCTACGAGCAGTACTTC. This encodes CASQPAGTPYEQYF.

The rearrangement uses TRBV30 and TRBJ2-7; TRBD1 is a possible D gene (6 bases). The CDR3 spans 15 residues. V shed 0 bases and J shed 1 base, with 13 bases lying between them. Germline CDR1 GTSNPN, CDR2 SVGIG (reference sequence). CDR3 region: CAWSVLGAESYEQYF. Written as DNA, the CDR3 is TGTGCCTGGAGTGTACTGGGGGCCGAATCCTACGAGCAGTACTTC. Based on the CDR3 plus reference TRBV30 and TRBJ2-7, the full variable domain is SQTIHQWPATLVQPVGSPLSLECTVEGTSNPNLYWYRQAAGRGLQLLFYSVGIGQISSEVPQNLSASRPQDRQFILSSKKLLLSDSGFYLCAWSVLGAESYEQYFGPGTRLTVT.

The chain carries TRBV4-1 and TRBJ2-7; the D is unclear. CDR1 and CDR2 (germline): MGHRA, YSYEKL. Trimming took off 0 bases at V and 1 base at J, with 7 bases between the two ends. This CDR3 comprises 14 residues. The CDR3 sequence: CASSQDEFSYEQYF. The CDR3 region has the DNA TGCGCCAGCAGCCAAGATGAGTTTTCCTACGAGCAGTACTTC.

V is TRBV27 and J is TRBJ2-3; D gene uncertain. Trimming stripped 4 bases from V and 1 base from J, with 6 bases between. The V gene's germline CDR1 is MNHEY and CDR2 SMNVEV (reference sequence). This CDR3 has 13 residues. The CDR3, as DNA: TGTGCCAGCAGTTCATGGGGCACAGATACGCAGTATTTT. Amino acids: CASSSWGTDTQYF.

The rearrangement uses TRBV28 and TRBJ2-1, with TRBD2 matching 7 bases. With 8 bases clipped from V and 6 bases from J, the junction kept 4 bases outside the gene matches. This CDR3 contains 12 residues. CDR1 is MDHEN and CDR2 is SYDVKM in the germline V gene. In DNA, the CDR3 is TGTGCCAGCCGACTAGCTCCCAATGAGCAGTTCTTC. Residues: CASRLAPNEQFF.

The rearrangement joins TRBV12-5 to TRBJ2-5; D possibly corresponds to TRBD2 (6 bases). CDR1 is LGHNT, CDR2 FRNRAP, per germline. The CDR3 consists of 15 residues. V was clipped by 2 bases and J by 1 base, with 11 bases between them. The CDR3 coding sequence is TGTGCTAGTGGTTTGTCGGGACTTTTCCAAGAGACCCAGTACTTC. Protein: CASGLSGLFQETQYF.

CDR3 sequence (DNA): TGTGCCAGTAGTCCGACTGGAACTGAAGCTTTCTTT. This gives the protein CASSPTGTEAFF. V is TRBV19 and J is TRBJ1-1, with D uncertain. CDR1 and CDR2 (germline): LNHDA, SQIVND (reference sequence). With 5 bases removed from V and 5 bases from J, the gap between germline ends came to 9 bases. The CDR3 length is 12 residues. The entire variable domain, with the rest obtained from reference TRBV19 and TRBJ1-1, is as follows: DGGITQSPKYLFRKEGQNVTLSCEQNLNHDAMYWYRQDPGQGLRLIYYSQIVNDFQKGDIAEGYSVSREKKESFPLTVTSAQKNPTAFYLCASSPTGTEAFFGQGTRLTVV.

The DNA for the CDR3 is TGTGCCAGTATGTGGTCGGGACAGCTCAATCAGCCCCAGCATTTT. Its translation: CASMWSGQLNQPQHF. The gene calls are TRBV19 and TRBJ1-5; 7 bases line up with TRBD1. Trimming at V came to 7 bases and at J to 3 bases, leaving 9 bases not matched to a gene. There are 15 residues in the CDR3. Germline assignment: CDR1 LNHDA and CDR2 SQIVND (reference sequence). The whole variable domain, remainder taken from reference TRBV19 and TRBJ1-5, is DGGITQSPKYLFRKEGQNVTLSCEQNLNHDAMYWYRQDPGQGLRLIYYSQIVNDFQKGDIAEGYSVSREKKESFPLTVTSAQKNPTAFYLCASMWSGQLNQPQHFGDGTRLSIL.

This clone came up a few times. This rearrangement joins TRBV2 to TRBJ1-5; TRBD1 is a possible D gene (6 bases). Trimming took 6 bases from V and 4 from J, leaving 10 bases between them. The CDR3 contains 13 residues. Germline V gene sequence: CDR1 SNHLY, CDR2 FYNNEI. The chain's CDR3 is CASRGQLNQPQHF. CDR3 nucleotides: TGTGCCAGCAGAGGACAGCTTAATCAGCCCCAGCATTTT.

V gene TRBV27 combines with J gene TRBJ1-5, with D perhaps TRBD1 (6 bases). V was cut by 6 bases and J by 2 bases, with 17 bases left in between. The CDR3 consists of 16 residues. Germline CDR1 is MNHEY and CDR2 is SMNVEV (reference sequence). CDR3 residues: CASSPHRDEGNQPQHF. CDR3 DNA sequence: TGTGCCAGCAGCCCTCACAGGGATGAGGGCAATCAGCCCCAGCATTTT.

This clone was detected only once. This sequence joins TRBV9 and TRBJ2-3, with a possible D match to TRBD1 (5 bases). This CDR3 has 14 amino acids. Germline values: CDR1 SGDLS, CDR2 YYNGEE. Trimming left V 0 bases short and J 4 bases short, with 9 bases between. This chain's CDR3 is CASSVGAGSDTQYF. The CDR3 region has the DNA TGTGCCAGCAGCGTAGGAGCAGGGTCAGATACGCAGTATTTT.

The J gene is TRBJ1-1, the V gene TRBV9, with 8 bases fitting TRBD1. V trimming: 4 bases; J trimming: 1 base; junction bases outside the gene matches: 3. Germline V gene lookup returns CDR1 SGDLS and CDR2 YYNGEE. The CDR3 is made up of 14 amino acids. Here the CDR3 DNA reads TGTGCCAGCAGCCTGGGGACAGGGAACACTGAAGCTTTCTTT. This codes for CASSLGTGNTEAFF.

The V and J genes are TRBV5-4 and TRBJ1-4; unclear D gene. The germline CDR1 and CDR2 sequences are SGHNT and YYREEE (reference sequence). This CDR3 has 14 amino acids. Between the trimmed V and J ends, which lost 0 bases and 5 bases, there was a span of 8 bases. CDR3 in amino acids: CASSLDSSNEKLFF. CDR3 nucleotide sequence: TGTGCCAGCAGCTTGGACAGTTCAAATGAAAAACTGTTTTTT. Filled out from reference TRBV5-4 and TRBJ1-4, the complete variable domain reads ETGVTQSPTHLIKTRGQQVTLRCSSQSGHNTVSWYQQALGQGPQFIFQYYREEENGRGNFPPRFSGLQFPNYSSELNVNALELDDSALYLCASSLDSSNEKLFFGSGTQLSVL.

The chain is built from TRBV7-2 and TRBJ2-5; D unresolved. This CDR3 region has 12 residues. Between the trimmed V and J ends, which lost 1 base and 5 bases, there was a span of 5 bases. CDR1 SGHTA and CDR2 FQGNSA come from the germline V gene. CDR3 in amino acids: CASSLVFETQYF. The CDR3 coding sequence is TGTGCCAGCAGCTTAGTCTTTGAGACCCAGTACTTC.

This clone appeared a few times. This rearrangement joins TRBV10-3 to TRBJ1-5; tentatively, D is TRBD1 (5 bases). Germline CDR1 and CDR2: ENHRY and SYGVKD. This CDR3 comprises 18 residues. Trimming removed 2 bases at V and 0 bases at J, with 17 bases between. CDR3 DNA: TGTGCCATCAGTGAGAGGGGCTGGACTAGACATAGCAATCAGCCCCAGCATTTT. This sequence encodes CAISERGWTRHSNQPQHF.

This sequence joins TRBV6-1 and TRBJ2-1, with TRBD2 matching 9 bases. Germline lookup yields CDR1 MNHNS and CDR2 SASEGT. The CDR3 runs to 16 residues. V was pared by 2 bases and J by 5 bases, with 7 bases of the junction left unmatched. The CDR3 region is CASSEMWLAGNNEQFF. CDR3 DNA: TGTGCCAGCAGTGAAATGTGGCTAGCGGGGAACAATGAGCAGTTCTTC.

This clone has a single count. The rearrangement links TRBV6-2 or TRBV6-3 to TRBJ1-1; TRBD1 is a possible D gene (5 bases). The CDR3 extends over 13 amino acids. V lost 5 bases and J lost 4, with 11 bases in between. In germline, CDR1 is MNHEY, CDR2 SVGEGT. This CDR3 reads CASSLDRGTEAFF. DNA of the CDR3: TGTGCCAGCAGTCTCGACAGAGGCACTGAAGCTTTCTTT.

J is TRBJ2-5 and V is TRBV5-6; D not resolved. V lost 1 base, J lost 5 bases, and 15 bases lay in between. Per germline, CDR1 SGHDT and CDR2 YYEEEE. This CDR3 region has 15 residues. CDR3 sequence reads: CASSLTSLLLETQYF. The CDR3 bases are TGTGCCAGCAGCTTGACGTCTCTTCTACTGGAGACCCAGTACTTC.

The gene calls are TRBV25-1 and TRBJ2-5, with a weak D call TRBD1 (5 bases). Germline V gene data show CDR1 as MGHDK and CDR2 as SYGVNS. The CDR3 spans 17 residues. Trimming removed 1 base from V and 3 bases from J, with 18 bases in between. CDR3 sequence (DNA): TGTGCCAGCAGTGAATTATCGGCGACAGCCCAAGAAGAGACCCAGTACTTC. Encoded protein: CASSELSATAQEETQYF.

The rearrangement joins TRBV4-1 to TRBJ1-3, with D uncertain. In germline, CDR1 is MGHRA, CDR2 YSYEKL. This CDR3 has 12 residues. Trimming pared 0 bases from V and 14 bases from J, leaving 11 bases between. CDR3 DNA sequence: TGCGCCAGCAGCCAAGAACCCCCCCTTTTATATTTT. This sequence encodes CASSQEPPLLYF.

The V and J genes are TRBV13 and TRBJ2-7, with 10 bases matching TRBD2. CDR3 length equals 16 residues. The germline CDR1 and CDR2 sequences are PRHDT and FYEKMQ (reference sequence). J gave up 6 bases and V 5 bases, and 13 bases lay outside the gene matches. The CDR3 coding sequence is TGTGCCAGCAGCGTTACAGCGGGGGGGCCATGGGGCGAGCAGTACTTC. Translation: CASSVTAGGPWGEQYF.

The genes are TRBV5-1 and TRBJ2-4; 11 nucleotides align to TRBD1. V lost 2 bases, J lost 2 bases, and 9 bases stayed unmatched. Germline loops: CDR1 SGHRS, CDR2 YFSETQ. The CDR3 covers 18 residues. This CDR3 is CASSFTGQGARTKNIQYF. CDR3 bases: TGCGCCAGCAGCTTTACCGGACAGGGGGCGAGGACCAAAAACATTCAGTACTTC.